This T cell receptor beta chain was retrieved from a study of T cells in Graves' hyperthyroidism and ophthalmopathy. Points from the study as a whole: Blood also held most thyroid clonotypes expanded beyond 0.001.

Germline V lookup: CDR1 LNHDA, CDR2 SQIVND (reference sequence). The length of the CDR3 is 15 residues. Trimming removed 7 bases at V and 8 bases at J, with 20 bases between. Notes on this clonotype: What it binds is not known.

Researchers took RNA transcripts and amplified the TCR beta CDR3 regions from them. Initially, a first-round RT-PCR of the TCR CDR3 employed the HTBI primer set. A single record per CDR3 protein comes from TCRdb applying MiXCR to the multiplex PCR reads. Among some 600,000 distinct CDR3 sequences, around 13% were seen once, and the ten largest hold approximately 5.7%. Input material: blood. The chain employs TRBV19 and TRBJ1-4; D gene unclear. This TCR derives from a woman between 25 and 40 years old with Graves' hyperthyroidism that later progressed to Graves' ophthalmopathy. CDR3 DNA: TGTGCCAGTAATATCTATATATCTAGTGGGGAAAAACTGTTTTTT. It is translated as CASNIYISSGEKLFF.